The next 32 T cell receptor beta chains were all read from a single sample in a study of blood T cells in healthy people across ages. Primed by a sample-barcoded 5' primer and a J-beta primer mix, a second PCR proceeded for roughly 7 to 12 cycles. One entry per CDR3 protein results from TCRdb running MiXCR on the 5' RACE reads. Among hundreds of thousands of distinct CDR3 sequences, under 70% were seen once, and the ten largest hold approximately 37%. Sequencing used blood. The receptors derive from a man aged 55 to 70 in good health.

V usage is TRBV6-5 and J usage is TRBJ1-6; D unresolved. The CDR3 is 17 residues long. V lost 0 bases, J lost 3 bases, and 12 bases lay in between. Per germline, CDR1 MNHEY and CDR2 SVGAGI. CDR3 in amino acids: CASSYSGRNDYNSPLHF. DNA of the CDR3: TGTGCCAGCAGTTACTCTGGCAGAAATGACTATAATTCACCCCTCCACTTT.

V usage is TRBV5-1 and J usage is TRBJ2-3; 7 bases are shared with TRBD1. CDR1 SGHRS and CDR2 YFSETQ come from the germline V gene. The CDR3 has 16 residues. The junction had 8 bases not matched to a gene; V was cut back by 4 bases and J by 0 bases. CDR3 protein: CASSTTGVTSTDTQYF. The CDR3 DNA follows: TGCGCCAGCAGCACCACAGGGGTTACTAGCACAGATACGCAGTATTTT.

The chain is built from TRBV2 and TRBJ2-1; no reliable D call. V was trimmed by 5 bases and J by 13 bases, leaving 21 bases between them. The CDR3 covers 14 residues. Germline assignment: CDR1 SNHLY and CDR2 FYNNEI. Here the CDR3 reads CASSRVSLQETQFF. In DNA form, the CDR3 reads TGTGCCAGCAGTCGGGTCAGCCTCCAAGAGACCCAGTTCTTC.

This clonotype was observed a few times. V and J are TRBV7-2 and TRBJ2-3, with D possibly TRBD2 on 5 matching bases. Germline V CDR1 and CDR2: SGHTA, FQGNSA. The CDR3 runs to 13 residues. The V and J ends lost 8 bases and 6 bases respectively, with 15 bases between them. This CDR3 is CASGTSSGDTQYF. The CDR3 DNA reads TGTGCCAGCGGCACTAGTTCAGGTGATACGCAGTATTTT.

The V gene is TRBV12-3 or TRBV12-4, the J gene TRBJ2-3, with 12 bases matching TRBD2. The CDR3 is 16 residues long. V was clipped by 6 bases and J by 2 bases; unmatched bases: 6. The DNA of the CDR3 is TGTGCCAGCAGGGATACTAGCGGGGGGTACACAGATACGCAGTATTTT. Protein: CASRDTSGGYTDTQYF.

This clonotype was recorded only once. Its ends do not fully match the called genes, so a read error is possible. V gene TRBV19 combines with J gene TRBJ2-5; no clear D. The V gene's germline CDR1 is LNHDA and CDR2 SQIVND (reference sequence). There are 13 residues in the CDR3. The CDR3: CASSTTSQGTQYF. The CDR3 coding sequence is TGTGCCAGTAGTACAACATCTCAAGGGACCCAGTACTTC.

This clonotype was recorded once. The chain joins TRBV6-1 to TRBJ2-4; TRBD1 is a possible D gene (6 bases). Judging by the DNA end, TRBJ2-5 fits better; the J call may be wrong. This CDR3 is 14 amino acids long. Germline assignment: CDR1 MNHNS and CDR2 SASEGT. CDR3 nucleotide sequence: TGTGCCAGCAGTTGGACAGCTTTAGGGGAGACCCAGTACTTC. It yields the protein CASSWTALGETQYF.

Many counts were recorded for this clonotype. V is TRBV6-5 and J is TRBJ2-7; tentatively, D is TRBD2 (6 bases). This CDR3 is 13 amino acids long. CDR1 and CDR2 from the germline V gene are MNHEY and SVGAGI. V lost 10 bases to trimming and J lost 4 bases, with 17 bases between them. CDR3 nucleotide sequence: TGTGCCATCTCCCAGGGAGGAGGATACGAGCAGTACTTC. Translating gives CAISQGGGYEQYF.

This clonotype has only a few counts. The rearrangement links TRBV3-1 to TRBJ2-3; TRBD1 might be the D (5 bases). CDR3 length: 17 amino acids. Trimming removed 1 base from V and 3 bases from J, with 17 bases in between. The V gene's germline CDR1 is LGHDT and CDR2 YNNKEL (reference sequence). Here the CDR3 reads CASSQASRVRWTDTQYF. The CDR3 coding sequence is TGTGCCAGCAGCCAAGCTTCCAGGGTTCGCTGGACAGATACGCAGTATTTT.

This clonotype was seen many times. The chain joins TRBV7-9 to TRBJ1-1, with unresolved D. CDR3 size: 11 residues. Germline V gene lookup returns CDR1 SEHNR and CDR2 FQNEAQ (reference sequence). V was shortened by 6 bases and J by 8 bases, with 10 bases between the two germline ends. The CDR3 sequence is CASRVRSEAFF. The CDR3 DNA is TGTGCCAGCAGGGTACGATCCGAAGCTTTCTTT. The full variable domain, its missing parts supplied by reference TRBV7-9 and TRBJ1-1, is DTGVSQNPRHKITKRGQNVTFRCDPISEHNRLYWYRQTLGQGPEFLTYFQNEAQLEKSRLLSDRFSAERPKGSFSTLEIQRTEQGDSAMYLCASRVRSEAFFGQGTRLTVV.

This clonotype was detected a few times. The gene calls are TRBV4-2 and TRBJ2-3, with 14 bases that match TRBD2. V was pared by 3 bases and J by 4 bases, with 3 bases of the junction left unmatched. Germline CDR1 is LGHNA and CDR2 is YNFKEQ. The CDR3 runs to 16 residues. The CDR3 is CASSQRLAGGSDTQYF. For the CDR3, the DNA is TGTGCCAGCAGCCAGCGACTAGCGGGGGGGTCAGATACGCAGTATTTT.

This rearrangement joins TRBV2 to TRBJ2-3; possible D gene TRBD2, 5 bases. CDR1 SNHLY and CDR2 FYNNEI come from the germline V gene. The germline V and J ends were trimmed by 7 bases and 9 bases, with 11 bases remaining between them. CDR3 size: 11 residues. The CDR3 sequence: CASTVSVTQYF. In DNA, the CDR3 is TGTGCCAGCACCGTTAGCGTAACGCAGTATTTT.

V gene TRBV18 combines with J gene TRBJ2-7; TRBD1 aligns across 8 bases. The CDR3 contains 16 residues. Germline V gene lookup returns CDR1 KGHSH and CDR2 LQKENI. The J segment lost 4 bases and the V segment lost 4 bases, leaving 12 bases of the junction unmatched. CDR3 residues: CASSHSTGDLPYEQYF. In DNA form, the CDR3 reads TGTGCCAGCTCACATTCGACAGGGGACCTACCTTACGAGCAGTACTTC.

This sequence joins TRBV14 and TRBJ2-2; D unclear. The V and J ends lost 5 bases and 7 bases respectively, with 17 bases between them. CDR3 length equals 15 residues. Germline V gene sequence: CDR1 SGHDN, CDR2 FVKESK. The CDR3 is CASSSDNAPRGELFF. In DNA, the CDR3 is TGTGCCAGCAGCTCAGATAATGCCCCGCGCGGGGAGCTGTTTTTT.

The chain recombines TRBV6-1 with TRBJ2-3, with TRBD2 matching over 9 bases. CDR1 MNHNS and CDR2 SASEGT come from the germline V gene. V lost 5 bases to trimming and J lost 0 bases; unmatched junction nucleotides: 12. The CDR3 totals 18 residues. The CDR3 reads CASSKGTASGASTDTQYF. The CDR3, as DNA: TGTGCCAGCAGTAAGGGGACGGCTAGCGGGGCTAGCACAGATACGCAGTATTTT.

V gene TRBV29-1 combines with J gene TRBJ1-2; possibly TRBD1 for D (6 bases). Trimming removed 7 bases at V and 0 bases at J, with 18 bases between. Germline-derived CDR1 and CDR2 are SQVTM and ANQGSEA. This CDR3 is 15 amino acids long. The CDR3 DNA reads as TGCAGCGGGGCCCCCATTTCAGGGGCTAACTATGGCTACACCTTC. This translates into CSGAPISGANYGYTF.

The chain's CDR3 is CASSGDRGYEKLFF. The CDR3 nucleotides read TGTGCCAGCAGTGGGGACAGGGGCTATGAAAAACTGTTTTTT. V and J are TRBV2 and TRBJ1-4; 10 positions agree with TRBD1. The CDR3 has 14 residues. CDR1 SNHLY and CDR2 FYNNEI come from the germline V gene. V shed 4 bases and J 6 bases; nucleotides not matched to a gene: 2.

The rearrangement uses TRBV20-1 and TRBJ1-5; maybe TRBD1 (5 bases). Germline loops: CDR1 DFQATT, CDR2 SNEGSKA (reference sequence). This CDR3 has 16 residues. The V gene lost 0 bases and the J gene lost 3 bases, with 15 bases spanning the gap. CDR3 in amino acids: CSARDAAGGYNQPQHF. The CDR3 region has the DNA TGCAGTGCTAGAGATGCTGCCGGGGGATACAATCAGCCCCAGCATTTT.

J is TRBJ2-3 and V is TRBV6-2 or TRBV6-3; 8 bases are shared with TRBD2. This CDR3 region has 17 residues. Trimming took 6 bases from V and 3 from J; bases not matched to a gene: 14. Germline V CDR1 and CDR2: MNHEY, SVGEGT. CDR3 DNA: TGTGCCAGCAGCCCGATTGGATCGGGGGGGTCGACAGATACGCAGTATTTT. Protein sequence: CASSPIGSGGSTDTQYF.

The chain joins TRBV5-1 to TRBJ2-3; D unresolved. V was shortened by 0 bases and J by 2 bases, with 13 bases between the two germline ends. From germline, CDR1 is SGHRS and CDR2 YFSETQ. The CDR3 spans 16 residues. The CDR3 nucleotides are TGCGCCAGCAGCTTGGAGGGCAGGCCAATCACAGATACGCAGTATTTT. Residues: CASSLEGRPITDTQYF.

The V call is TRBV10-3, the J call TRBJ2-1; no definite D call. The CDR3 is made up of 12 amino acids. From germline, CDR1 is ENHRY and CDR2 SYGVKD. Between the trimmed V and J ends, which lost 10 bases and 0 bases, there was a span of 7 bases. The CDR3 nucleotides are TGTGCCAGCCAGGCCTCCTACAATGAGCAGTTCTTC. Protein: CASQASYNEQFF.

The J gene is TRBJ2-5, the V gene TRBV9, with 13 positions matching TRBD2. The CDR3 runs to 16 residues. With 1 base clipped from V and 5 bases from J, the junction kept 5 bases outside the gene matches. Germline assignment: CDR1 SGDLS and CDR2 YYNGEE. CDR3 region: CASSVTSGGAWETQYF. In DNA form, the CDR3 reads TGTGCCAGCAGCGTAACTAGCGGGGGGGCCTGGGAGACCCAGTACTTC.

The gene calls are TRBV2 and TRBJ2-5; D possibly corresponds to TRBD2 (6 bases). The CDR3 runs 13 residues. V lost 1 base to trimming and J lost 7 bases, with 10 bases between them. The germline CDR1 and CDR2 sequences are SNHLY and FYNNEI. The CDR3 protein is CASSEGQGGTQYF. In DNA form, the CDR3 reads TGTGCCAGCAGTGAAGGTCAGGGAGGGACCCAGTACTTC.

This chain connects TRBV5-6 to TRBJ1-2; 10 bases are shared with TRBD1. The CDR3 is 19 amino acids. Germline CDR1 reads SGHDT; CDR2 reads YYEEEE. V shed 1 base and J 2 bases; nucleotides not matched to a gene: 14. CDR3 in DNA: TGTGCCAGCAGCTTGTCCTCGGGACAGGGGAATTGGTTGAACTATGGCTACACCTTC. It translates to CASSLSSGQGNWLNYGYTF.

This clonotype was seen a handful of times. The chain is built from TRBV5-1 and TRBJ2-2; 8 positions match TRBD2. V shed 1 base, J shed 2 bases, and the junction held 4 bases outside the gene matches. This CDR3 has 16 residues. Germline V gives CDR1 SGHRS, CDR2 YFSETQ. The CDR3 bases are TGCGCCAGCAGCTTGCCCGGGGGGGTAAACACCGGGGAGCTGTTTTTT. It codes for CASSLPGGVNTGELFF. Together with reference TRBV5-1 and TRBJ2-2, the CDR3 gives the full variable domain: KAGVTQTPRYLIKTRGQQVTLSCSPISGHRSVSWYQQTPGQGLQFLFEYFSETQRNKGNFPGRFSGRQFSNSRSEMNVSTLELGDSALYLCASSLPGGVNTGELFFGEGSRLTVL.

The rearrangement joins TRBV18 to TRBJ1-6, with TRBD1 matching 7 bases. This CDR3 has 15 amino acids. Looked up from germline, CDR1 is KGHSH and CDR2 is LQKENI. The junction had 4 bases not matched to a gene; V was cut back by 1 base and J by 7 bases. CDR3: CASSPRGTENSPLHF. The CDR3 DNA follows: TGTGCCAGCTCACCACGAGGGACAGAGAATTCACCCCTCCACTTT.

The chain couples TRBV6-2 or TRBV6-3 to TRBJ2-5; D is undetermined. The CDR3 extends over 15 amino acids. CDR1 is MNHEY, CDR2 SVGEGT, per germline. V was pared by 2 bases and J by 1 base, with 11 bases between. CDR3 coding DNA: TGTGCCAGCAGTTACGCAAGGTTTCGCCAAGAGACCCAGTACTTC. Residues: CASSYARFRQETQYF.

The J gene is TRBJ1-6, the V gene TRBV25-1, with unresolved D. The germline gives CDR1 MGHDK, CDR2 SYGVNS. This CDR3 contains 15 residues. Trimming shortened V by 6 bases and J by 0 bases, and 9 bases separated the two germline ends. The chain's CDR3 is CASSGYDSYNSPLHF. The CDR3 coding sequence is TGTGCCAGCAGCGGATACGACTCCTATAATTCACCCCTCCACTTT.

V and J are TRBV10-3 and TRBJ2-2, with 8 bases aligning to TRBD1. Germline CDR1 reads ENHRY; CDR2 reads SYGVKD. V shed 6 bases, J shed 3 bases, and the junction held 6 bases outside the gene matches. This CDR3 contains 15 residues. The CDR3 reads CAISLDRGDTGELFF. For the CDR3, the DNA is TGTGCCATCAGCCTCGACAGGGGTGACACCGGGGAGCTGTTTTTT.

CDR3: CASSLFGAGTGGRKAFF. The DNA of the CDR3 is TGTGCCAGCAGTTTATTTGGGGCGGGGACAGGCGGCCGCAAAGCTTTCTTT. This chain connects TRBV28 to TRBJ1-1, with 8 bases matching TRBD1. V shed 1 base, J shed 9 bases, and the junction held 16 bases outside the gene matches. CDR1 is MDHEN and CDR2 is SYDVKM in the germline V gene. CDR3 length equals 17 residues.

In its sample, this clonotype was seen many times. This chain links TRBV14 with TRBJ1-2; D call uncertain. The germline CDR1 and CDR2 sequences are SGHDN and FVKESK. V lost 0 bases, J lost 5 bases, and 7 bases lay in between. The CDR3 consists of 13 residues. CDR3 sequence (DNA): TGTGCCAGCAGCCAAGATCTACGGTATGGCTACACCTTC. Its protein is CASSQDLRYGYTF.

The chain joins TRBV5-1 to TRBJ2-7; possible D gene TRBD1, 5 bases. CDR3 size: 12 residues. Germline CDR1 is SGHRS and CDR2 is YFSETQ. V dropped 5 bases and J dropped 1 base, with 7 bases sitting between them. The CDR3 sequence: CASRQDSYEQYF. CDR3 DNA: TGCGCCAGCAGACAGGATTCCTACGAGCAGTACTTC.